The rows below give T cell receptor beta chains drawn from one sample of a study of T-cell reconstitution after alpha-beta-depleted transplantation in children. TCRdb independently ran MiXCR on the PCR reads; one entry per CDR3 protein. This sample has about 440,000 distinct CDR3 sequences, with approximately 42% found just once. The sample in question was PBMCs, obtained before TCRalphabeta/CD19-depleted stem cell transplant. The receptors stem from a girl aged 2 to 9 with aplastic anemia, due to receive a stem cell transplant. Each CDR3 is given with its conserved first and last residue. The D gene is left open where the match is weak. Not all rows give a size; the values are once, few, many and, for expanded clones, a class.

size	V	J	D	length	DNA	CDR3
few	TRBV4-3	TRBJ2-3	TRBD2	15	TGCGCCAGCAGCCCCCGAAGCGGGAGTGATAATACGCAGTATTTT	CASSPRSGSDNTQYF
many	TRBV5-1	TRBJ2-7	-	13	TGCGCCAGCAGACGGCTTGGCCGACTGGAGCAGTACTTC	CASRRLGRLEQYF
few	TRBV7-9	TRBJ1-4	-	14	TGTGCCAGCAGCTCCGATCTCAAAAATGAAAAACTGTTTTTT	CASSSDLKNEKLFF
-	TRBV28	TRBJ2-2	-	13	TGTGCCAGCAGTACGAAGAACACCGGGGAGCTGTTTTTT	CASSTKNTGELFF
-	TRBV7-8	TRBJ2-1	-	16	TGTGCCAGCAGCTTAGCGTTCGGTCTAGAGGGCAATGAGCAGTTCTTC	CASSLAFGLEGNEQFF
many	TRBV20-1	TRBJ1-5	TRBD1	14	TGCAGTGCCGCCCCGGGACAGGGTGGTCAGCCCCAGCATTTT	CSAAPGQGGQPQHF
-	TRBV7-8	TRBJ2-5	-	16	TGTGCCAGCAGCATAAGAGCCGGGGCGCTGTCGGAGACCCAGTACTTC	CASSIRAGALSETQYF
-	TRBV6-1	TRBJ2-7	TRBD2	15	TGTGCCAGCACCCGAATTAGCGGGGTTACCTACGAGCAGTACTTC	CASTRISGVTYEQYF
-	TRBV14	TRBJ2-3	TRBD2	15	TGTGCCAGCACGCCCGGGACTACCCGTGTCGATACGCAGTATTTT	CASTPGTTRVDTQYF
-	TRBV7-9	TRBJ2-7	TRBD2	14	TGTACCAGCTGCGGGGGGGGACGATCATACGAGCAGTACTTC	CTSCGGGRSYEQYF
-	TRBV19	TRBJ2-1	TRBD2	16	TGTGCCAGTCGATCACCCGGATTAGCGGGAAGGGGGGAGCAGTTCTTC	CASRSPGLAGRGEQFF
many	TRBV5-1	TRBJ2-2	TRBD2	19	TGCGCCAGCAGCTTGGATCCGGGACTAGCGGGAGGGCCTGGCGGGGAGCTGTTTTTT	CASSLDPGLAGGPGGELFF
few	TRBV15	TRBJ2-7	TRBD1	15	TGTGCCACCAGCAGGGGGACAGGGAGACTCTACGAGCAGTACTTC	CATSRGTGRLYEQYF
-	TRBV20-1	TRBJ2-7	-	11	TGCAGTGCTGGGTTCTCCTACGAGCAGTACTTC	CSAGFSYEQYF
-	TRBV7-9	TRBJ2-2	-	15	TGTGCCAGCAGCTTAGCCCGAAAGAACACCGGGGAGCTGTTTTTT	CASSLARKNTGELFF
-	TRBV5-1	TRBJ1-2	TRBD1	12	TGCGCCAGCAGCCGGGGGGACAGGCCGAACATCTTC	CASSRGDRPNIF
-	TRBV6-1	TRBJ2-2	TRBD2	14	TGTGCCAGCAGAGATAGCGGGGGTACCGGGGAGCTGTTTTTT	CASRDSGGTGELFF
-	TRBV3-1	TRBJ2-1	-	14	TGTGCCAGCAGCCAAGAGGTGGCACACAATGAGCAGTTCTTC	CASSQEVAHNEQFF
few	TRBV6-5	TRBJ2-5	TRBD2	18	TGTGCCAGCAGTTACGCGGCTCTAGCGGGACCCAGAACTGAGACCCAGTACTTC	CASSYAALAGPRTETQYF
-	TRBV20-1	TRBJ2-3	TRBD2	14	TGCAGTGCTAGAGTAAGCGGGAGAACAGATACGCAGTATTTT	CSARVSGRTDTQYF
-	TRBV7-3	TRBJ2-3	-	17	TGTGCCAGCAGCTTAATCGACATTTACTCGCGCACAGATACGCAGTATTTT	CASSLIDIYSRTDTQYF
-	TRBV30	TRBJ2-6	-	14	TGTGCCTGGAGCTCAGGGGACGGGGCCAACGTCCTGACTTTC	CAWSSGDGANVLTF
-	TRBV10-3	TRBJ1-2	-	16	TGTGCCATCAGTGCCGGAGCTAGCTCTCGGGACTATGGCTACACCTTC	CAISAGASSRDYGYTF
-	TRBV6-1	TRBJ2-2	-	16	TGTGCCAGCAGTCCCGCGGAGAAGCTTCGAACCGGGGAGCTGTTTTTT	CASSPAEKLRTGELFF
few	TRBV20-1	TRBJ1-1	-	13	TGCAGTGCTAGAGATATGATGGCCTACGGAGCTTTCTTT	CSARDMMAYGAFF
few	TRBV5-1	TRBJ2-4	-	13	TGCGCCAGCAGACGACGCGAAGGAAACATTCAGTACTTC	CASRRREGNIQYF
many	TRBV7-2	TRBJ2-2	TRBD1	16	TGTGCCAGCAGCTATGGACAGGCTCCGAACACCGGGGAGCTGTTTTTT	CASSYGQAPNTGELFF
many	TRBV4-2	TRBJ2-7	TRBD2	17	TGTGCCAGCAGCCGGGGACTAGCGGGAAGGGGCGGATACGAGCAGTACTTC	CASSRGLAGRGGYEQYF
few	TRBV28	TRBJ1-4	TRBD1	18	TGTGCCAGCAGTCCGGGACTTTCCGGGACAGGGCGAGGGGAAAAACTGTTTTTT	CASSPGLSGTGRGEKLFF
many	TRBV12-3/TRBV12-4	TRBJ2-6	-	17	TGTGCCAGCAGTTCTTTGCCCAGGGGTATGGGGGCCAACGTCCTGACTTTC	CASSSLPRGMGANVLTF
few	TRBV20-1	TRBJ2-1	TRBD2	15	TGCAGTGCCTATAGGACTAGCGGTACTTACAATGAGCAGTTCTTC	CSAYRTSGTYNEQFF
once	TRBV6-1	TRBJ1-3	-	16	TGTGCCAGCAGCCGAATATCTTCAGGGCAAGGAAACACCATATATTTT	CASSRISSGQGNTIYF
many	TRBV28	TRBJ1-1	-	15	TGTGCCAGCAGTCTTCGAGACCCGCTGAACACTGAAGCTTTCTTT	CASSLRDPLNTEAFF
-	TRBV5-1	TRBJ2-2	TRBD1	15	TGCGCCAGCAGCTTGGAGGACAGGGGGACCGGGGAGCTGTTTTTT	CASSLEDRGTGELFF
-	TRBV7-9	TRBJ1-5	-	12	TGTGCCAGCACCCGAGGGGATCAGCCCCAGCATTTT	CASTRGDQPQHF
many	TRBV6-2/TRBV6-3	TRBJ2-7	-	14	TGTGCCACTCTAAACGACGGCGGCTCCTACGAGCAGTACTTC	CATLNDGGSYEQYF
many	TRBV20-1	TRBJ2-3	TRBD2	19	TGCAGTGCTAGGGGGCTTGCGGTAGCGGGAGCACTTTTCACAGATACGCAGTATTTT	CSARGLAVAGALFTDTQYF